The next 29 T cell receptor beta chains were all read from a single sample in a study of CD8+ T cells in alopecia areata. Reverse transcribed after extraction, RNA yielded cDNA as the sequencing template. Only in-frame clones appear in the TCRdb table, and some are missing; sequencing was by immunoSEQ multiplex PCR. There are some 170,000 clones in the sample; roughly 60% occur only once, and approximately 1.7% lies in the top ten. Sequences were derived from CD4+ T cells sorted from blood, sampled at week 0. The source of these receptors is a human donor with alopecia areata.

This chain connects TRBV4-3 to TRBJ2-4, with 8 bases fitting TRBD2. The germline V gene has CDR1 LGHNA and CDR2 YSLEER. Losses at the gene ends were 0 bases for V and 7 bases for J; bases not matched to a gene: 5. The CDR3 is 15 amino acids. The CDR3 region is CASSQDRGGRNIQYF. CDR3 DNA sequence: TGCGCCAGCAGCCAAGATCGGGGGGGCAGGAACATTCAGTACTTC.

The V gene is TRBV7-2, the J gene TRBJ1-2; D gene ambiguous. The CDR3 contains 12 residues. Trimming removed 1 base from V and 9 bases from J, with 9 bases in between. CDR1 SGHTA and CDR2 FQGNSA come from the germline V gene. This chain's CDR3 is CASSLGWESYTF. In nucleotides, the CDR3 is TGTGCCAGCAGCTTAGGTTGGGAGAGCTACACCTTC.

DNA for the CDR3: TGCAGCGTTGTCAGGGGCAGCTGGGCTTTCTTT. It specifies CSVVRGSWAFF. The gene calls are TRBV29-1 and TRBJ1-1; TRBD1 might be the D (6 bases). Per germline, CDR1 SQVTM and CDR2 ANQGSEA. The V gene lost 4 bases and the J gene lost 11 bases, with 14 bases spanning the gap. This CDR3 is 11 amino acids long.

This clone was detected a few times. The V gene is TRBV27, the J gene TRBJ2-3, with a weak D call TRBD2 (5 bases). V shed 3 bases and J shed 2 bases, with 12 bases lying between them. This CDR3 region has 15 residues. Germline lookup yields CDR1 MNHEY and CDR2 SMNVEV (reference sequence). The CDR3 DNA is TGTGCCAGCAGTTTCCGACTACAGAACACAGATACGCAGTATTTT. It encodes CASSFRLQNTDTQYF.

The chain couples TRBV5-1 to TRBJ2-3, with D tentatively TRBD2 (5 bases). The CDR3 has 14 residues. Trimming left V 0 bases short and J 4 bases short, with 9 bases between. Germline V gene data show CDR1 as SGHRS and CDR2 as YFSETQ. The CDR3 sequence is CASSLDVEADTQYF. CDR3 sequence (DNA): TGCGCCAGCAGCTTGGATGTGGAGGCAGATACGCAGTATTTT. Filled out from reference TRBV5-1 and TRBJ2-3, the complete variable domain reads KAGVTQTPRYLIKTRGQQVTLSCSPISGHRSVSWYQQTPGQGLQFLFEYFSETQRNKGNFPGRFSGRQFSNSRSEMNVSTLELGDSALYLCASSLDVEADTQYFGPGTRLTVL.

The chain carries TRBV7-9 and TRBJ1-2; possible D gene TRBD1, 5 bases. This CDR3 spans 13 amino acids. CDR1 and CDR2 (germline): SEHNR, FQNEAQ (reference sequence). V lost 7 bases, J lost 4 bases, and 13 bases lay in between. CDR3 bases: TGTGCCAGCACCCCCCGGGGGTCCTATGGCTACACCTTC. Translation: CASTPRGSYGYTF.

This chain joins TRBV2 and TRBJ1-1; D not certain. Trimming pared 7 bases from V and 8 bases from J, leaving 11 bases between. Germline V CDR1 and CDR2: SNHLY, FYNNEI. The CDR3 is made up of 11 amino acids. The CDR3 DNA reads TGTGCCAGCATGCAATTTCTGGAAGCTTTCTTT. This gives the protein CASMQFLEAFF.

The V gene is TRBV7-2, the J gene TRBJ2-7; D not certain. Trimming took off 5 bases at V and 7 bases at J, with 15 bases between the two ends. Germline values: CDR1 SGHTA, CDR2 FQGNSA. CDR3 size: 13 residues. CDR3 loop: CASSTRLVGEQYF. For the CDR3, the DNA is TGTGCCAGCAGCACCCGCCTAGTGGGGGAGCAGTACTTC.

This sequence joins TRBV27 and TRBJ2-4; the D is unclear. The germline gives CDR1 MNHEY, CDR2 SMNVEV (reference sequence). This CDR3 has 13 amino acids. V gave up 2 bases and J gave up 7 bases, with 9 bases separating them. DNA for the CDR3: TGTGCCAGCAGTTTAAGTTTGGGGAACATTCAGTACTTC. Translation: CASSLSLGNIQYF.

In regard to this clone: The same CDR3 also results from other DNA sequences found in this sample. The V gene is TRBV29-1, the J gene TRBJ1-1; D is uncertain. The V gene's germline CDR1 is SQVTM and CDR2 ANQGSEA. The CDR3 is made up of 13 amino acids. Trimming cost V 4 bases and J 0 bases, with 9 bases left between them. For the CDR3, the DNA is TGCAGCGTTGTACGTCAGATGAACACTGAAGCTTTCTTT. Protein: CSVVRQMNTEAFF.

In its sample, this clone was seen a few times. The CDR3 loop is CASSYPGHNTEAFF. Here the CDR3 DNA reads TGTGCCAGTAGTTACCCGGGACACAACACTGAAGCTTTCTTT. The chain is built from TRBV19 and TRBJ1-1; possibly TRBD1 for D (6 bases). The V end lost 5 bases, the J end lost 2 bases, and 12 bases lay between the germline ends. The V gene's germline CDR1 is LNHDA and CDR2 SQIVND (reference sequence). The CDR3 totals 14 residues.

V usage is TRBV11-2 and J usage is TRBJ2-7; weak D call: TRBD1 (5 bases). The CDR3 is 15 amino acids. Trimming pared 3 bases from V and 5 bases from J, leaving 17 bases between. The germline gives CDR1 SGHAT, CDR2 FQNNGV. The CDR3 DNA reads TGTGCCAGCAGCTTCTTGGGGCTACTGGGGAACGAGCAGTACTTC. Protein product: CASSFLGLLGNEQYF.

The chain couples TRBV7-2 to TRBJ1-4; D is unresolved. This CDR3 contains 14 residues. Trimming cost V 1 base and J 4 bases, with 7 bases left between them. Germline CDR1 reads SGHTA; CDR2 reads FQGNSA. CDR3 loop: CASSLVQLNEKLFF. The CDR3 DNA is TGTGCCAGCAGCTTAGTTCAACTTAATGAAAAACTGTTTTTT.

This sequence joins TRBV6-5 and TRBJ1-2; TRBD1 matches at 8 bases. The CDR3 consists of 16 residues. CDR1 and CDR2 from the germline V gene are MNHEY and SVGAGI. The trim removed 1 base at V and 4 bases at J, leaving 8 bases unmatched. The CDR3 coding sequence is TGTGCCAGCAGTTACTTCGGGGGGACAGGCCCCTATGGCTACACCTTC. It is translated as CASSYFGGTGPYGYTF.

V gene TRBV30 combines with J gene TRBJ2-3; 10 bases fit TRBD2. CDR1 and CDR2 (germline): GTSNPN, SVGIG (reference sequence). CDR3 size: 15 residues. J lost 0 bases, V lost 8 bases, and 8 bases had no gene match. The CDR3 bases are TGTGCCAGAATGGTAGCGGGGGGAAGCACAGATACGCAGTATTTT. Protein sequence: CARMVAGGSTDTQYF.

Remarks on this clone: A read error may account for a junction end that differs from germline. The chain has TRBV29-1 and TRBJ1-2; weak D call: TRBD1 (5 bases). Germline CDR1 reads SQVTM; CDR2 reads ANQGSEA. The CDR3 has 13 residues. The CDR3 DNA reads TGCAGCGTTGAAGACAGAAGGGACTACGGCTACACCTTC. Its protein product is CSVEDRRDYGYTF.

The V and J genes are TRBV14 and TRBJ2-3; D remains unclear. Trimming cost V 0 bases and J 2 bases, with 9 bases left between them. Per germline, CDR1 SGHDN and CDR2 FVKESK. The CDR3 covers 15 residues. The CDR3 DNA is TGTGCCAGCAGCCAAGAAGGACGCTTCACAGATACGCAGTATTTT. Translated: CASSQEGRFTDTQYF.

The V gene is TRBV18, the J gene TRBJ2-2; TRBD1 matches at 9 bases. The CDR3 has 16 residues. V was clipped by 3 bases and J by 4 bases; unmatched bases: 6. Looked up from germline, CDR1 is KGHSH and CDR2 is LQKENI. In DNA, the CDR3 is TGTGCCAGCTCACCCGGACAGGGGTGGGCCACCGGGGAGCTGTTTTTT. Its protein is CASSPGQGWATGELFF.

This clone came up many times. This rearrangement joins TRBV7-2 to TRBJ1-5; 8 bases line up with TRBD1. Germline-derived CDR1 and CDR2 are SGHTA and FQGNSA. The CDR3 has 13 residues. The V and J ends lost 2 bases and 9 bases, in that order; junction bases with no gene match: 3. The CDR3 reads CASSLNRGMPQHF. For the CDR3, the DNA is TGTGCCAGCAGCTTAAACAGGGGGATGCCCCAGCATTTT.

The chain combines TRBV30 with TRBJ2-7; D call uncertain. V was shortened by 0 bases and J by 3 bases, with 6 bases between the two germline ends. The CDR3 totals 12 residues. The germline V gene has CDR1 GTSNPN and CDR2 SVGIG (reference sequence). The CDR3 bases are TGTGCCTGGAGTGTGACATTCTACGAGCAGTACTTC. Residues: CAWSVTFYEQYF. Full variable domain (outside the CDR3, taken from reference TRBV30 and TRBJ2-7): SQTIHQWPATLVQPVGSPLSLECTVEGTSNPNLYWYRQAAGRGLQLLFYSVGIGQISSEVPQNLSASRPQDRQFILSSKKLLLSDSGFYLCAWSVTFYEQYFGPGTRLTVT.

The CDR3 nucleotides read TGCAGCGTTGAAGATAGCGGGGCTCGATATGGCTACACCTTC. This encodes CSVEDSGARYGYTF. V usage is TRBV29-1 and J usage is TRBJ1-2; D might be TRBD1 (5 bases). The germline CDR1 and CDR2 sequences are SQVTM and ANQGSEA. The germline V and J ends were trimmed by 0 bases and 5 bases, with 13 bases remaining between them. This CDR3 contains 14 residues. The full variable domain, in which reference TRBV29-1 and TRBJ1-2 provide the parts outside the CDR3, is SAVISQKPSRDICQRGTSLTIQCQVDSQVTMMFWYRQQPGQSLTLIATANQGSEATYESGFVIDKFPISRPNLTFSTLTVSNMSPEDSSIYLCSVEDSGARYGYTFGSGTRLTVV.

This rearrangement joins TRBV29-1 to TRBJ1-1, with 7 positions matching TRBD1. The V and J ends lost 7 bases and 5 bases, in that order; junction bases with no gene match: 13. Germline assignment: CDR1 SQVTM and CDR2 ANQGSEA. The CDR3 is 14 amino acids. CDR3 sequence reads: CSARQGTRGTEAFF. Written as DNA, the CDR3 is TGCAGCGCCAGACAGGGAACGCGAGGGACTGAAGCTTTCTTT.

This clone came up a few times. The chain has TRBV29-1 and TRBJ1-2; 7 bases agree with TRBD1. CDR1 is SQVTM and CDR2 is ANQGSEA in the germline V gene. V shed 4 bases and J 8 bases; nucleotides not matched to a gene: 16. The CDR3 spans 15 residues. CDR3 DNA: TGCAGCGTTGGTTTTAGGGGGACAGAAACGGGAGGCTACACCTTC. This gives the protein CSVGFRGTETGGYTF.

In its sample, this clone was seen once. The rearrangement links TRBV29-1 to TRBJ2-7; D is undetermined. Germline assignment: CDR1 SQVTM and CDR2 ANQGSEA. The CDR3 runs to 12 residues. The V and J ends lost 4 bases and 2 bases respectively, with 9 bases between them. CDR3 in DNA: TGCAGCGTTGCGGACGCAGCCTACGAGCAGTACTTC. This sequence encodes CSVADAAYEQYF.

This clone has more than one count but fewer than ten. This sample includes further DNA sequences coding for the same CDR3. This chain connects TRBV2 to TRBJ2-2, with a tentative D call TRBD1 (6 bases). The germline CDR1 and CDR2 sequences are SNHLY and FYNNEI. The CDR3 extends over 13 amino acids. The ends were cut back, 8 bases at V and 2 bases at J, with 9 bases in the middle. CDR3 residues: CASRTENTGELFF. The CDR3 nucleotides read TGTGCCAGCCGGACAGAAAACACCGGGGAGCTGTTTTTT.

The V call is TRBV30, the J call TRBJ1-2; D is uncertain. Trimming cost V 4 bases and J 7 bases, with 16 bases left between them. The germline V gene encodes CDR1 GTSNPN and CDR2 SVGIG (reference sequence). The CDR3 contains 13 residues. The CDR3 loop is CAWTGGVHGGYTF. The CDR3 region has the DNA TGTGCCTGGACCGGCGGGGTTCACGGTGGCTACACCTTC.

The CDR3 here is CASSYTSGGYTF. In DNA, the CDR3 is TGTGCCAGCAGTTATACCTCGGGTGGCTACACCTTC. The chain carries TRBV25-1 and TRBJ1-2; no definite D call. V lost 5 bases and J lost 7, with 11 bases in between. The germline CDR1 and CDR2 sequences are MGHDK and SYGVNS. The CDR3 is 12 amino acids.

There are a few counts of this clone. In DNA, the CDR3 is TGCGCCAGCAGCCACCCGGGACAGGGGGCAGCGAATAACTATGGCTACACCTTC. This translates into CASSHPGQGAANNYGYTF. V is TRBV4-1 and J is TRBJ1-2; 12 bases are a match to TRBD1. Germline trimming cut 3 bases from V and 1 base from J; bases unmatched to any gene: 9. The CDR3 has 18 amino acids. Germline assignment: CDR1 MGHRA and CDR2 YSYEKL.

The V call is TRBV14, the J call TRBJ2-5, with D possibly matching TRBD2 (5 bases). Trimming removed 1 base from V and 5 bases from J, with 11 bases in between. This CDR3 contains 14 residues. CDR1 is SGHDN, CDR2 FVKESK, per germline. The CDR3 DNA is TGTGCCAGCAGCCAAGCTAGCTCTCCGGAGACCCAGTACTTC. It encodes CASSQASSPETQYF.